A single sample is the source of the 32 T cell receptor beta chains below, sequenced in a study of spatial heterogeneity in lung cancer. Time point denoted: sample taken at primary tumor resection. The input material, whole RNA from tumor, nontumor lung or frozen PBMC, was sequenced unsorted. One entry per CDR3 protein results from TCRdb running MiXCR on the 5' RACE reads. This sample has roughly 3,000 distinct CDR3 sequences, with 10% to 15% found just once. The sequenced sample was normal lung tissue next to the tumor, obtained at surgery. The receptor set was obtained from a male donor with early-stage non-small cell lung cancer.

In this sample, this clonotype is medium-sized. The J gene is TRBJ1-5, the V gene TRBV16; a weak D match, TRBD1 (5 bases). The CDR3 consists of 13 residues. V was trimmed by 6 bases and J by 7 bases, leaving 13 bases between them. Germline CDR1 KGHSY, CDR2 FQNENV. CDR3 sequence reads: CASSTQGLQPQHF. The CDR3 nucleotides read TGTGCCAGCAGTACTCAGGGTCTCCAGCCCCAGCATTTT.

By frequency in the sample, this clonotype is medium-sized. The chain joins TRBV7-2 to TRBJ2-3, with no clear D. V dropped 1 base and J dropped 6 bases, with 5 bases sitting between them. The V gene's germline CDR1 is SGHTA and CDR2 FQGNSA. The CDR3 is made up of 12 amino acids. CDR3 sequence (DNA): TGTGCCAGCAGCTTAGATATCGATACGCAGTATTTT. Its translation: CASSLDIDTQYF.

This clonotype ranks as medium-sized. The rearrangement links TRBV30 to TRBJ1-3, with 7 bases lining up with TRBD1. The V and J ends lost 3 bases and 0 bases, in that order; junction bases with no gene match: 2. This CDR3 comprises 14 residues. The germline gives CDR1 GTSNPN, CDR2 SVGIG (reference sequence). This chain's CDR3 is CAWSGTVSGNTIYF. As DNA, the CDR3 is TGTGCCTGGAGCGGGACAGTCTCTGGAAACACCATATATTTT. Together with reference TRBV30 and TRBJ1-3, the CDR3 gives the full variable domain: SQTIHQWPATLVQPVGSPLSLECTVEGTSNPNLYWYRQAAGRGLQLLFYSVGIGQISSEVPQNLSASRPQDRQFILSSKKLLLSDSGFYLCAWSGTVSGNTIYFGEGSWLTVV.

This clonotype was found a few times. This chain uses TRBV2 with TRBJ2-5; D gene ambiguous. This CDR3 has 14 amino acids. V lost 2 bases and J 0 bases, leaving 7 bases between the germline ends. Per germline, CDR1 SNHLY and CDR2 FYNNEI. The CDR3: CASSERGHQETQYF. Written as DNA, the CDR3 is TGTGCCAGCAGTGAACGCGGTCACCAAGAGACCCAGTACTTC.

This clonotype ranks as medium-sized (0.01 to 0.1%). The rearrangement joins TRBV6-5 to TRBJ2-6; D possibly corresponds to TRBD2 (5 bases). The germline CDR1 and CDR2 sequences are MNHEY and SVGAGI. Trimming removed 5 bases at V and 4 bases at J, with 12 bases between. This CDR3 has 15 residues. CDR3 sequence: CASSRNREGANVLTF. Written as DNA, the CDR3 is TGTGCCAGCAGTCGAAATAGGGAGGGGGCCAACGTCCTGACTTTC.

This clonotype was picked up many times. The rearrangement uses TRBV24-1 and TRBJ2-3; D perhaps matches TRBD1 (5 bases). Trimming cost V 3 bases and J 6 bases, with 18 bases left between them. CDR3 size: 16 residues. CDR1 is KGHDR, CDR2 SFDVKD, per germline. Written as DNA, the CDR3 is TGTGCCACCAGTGATGTCCGGGTTGGGGCCAGGGATACGCAGTATTTT. Encoded protein: CATSDVRVGARDTQYF.

This clonotype was seen ten or more times. The CDR3 spells CASSAGRSYEQYF. The CDR3 region has the DNA TGTGCCAGCAGCGCGGGGAGATCCTACGAGCAGTACTTC. This chain connects TRBV5-5 to TRBJ2-7, with D possibly being TRBD2 (6 bases). V lost 4 bases to trimming and J lost 1 base, with 9 bases between them. Per germline, CDR1 SGHKS and CDR2 YYEKEE (reference sequence). The CDR3 is made up of 13 amino acids.

This clonotype was found many times. The chain joins TRBV20-1 to TRBJ2-5, with a weak D call TRBD1 (6 bases). V shed 3 bases and J shed 0 bases, with 11 bases lying between them. Germline CDR1 is DFQATT and CDR2 is SNEGSKA (reference sequence). This CDR3 is built from 14 residues. The CDR3: CSASLGGDQETQYF. The CDR3 DNA sequence: TGCAGTGCTAGTTTAGGGGGAGACCAAGAGACCCAGTACTTC.

This clonotype was recorded a few times. V is TRBV29-1 and J is TRBJ2-5, with D perhaps matching TRBD1 (6 bases). Trimming removed 0 bases from V and 1 base from J, with 21 bases in between. The CDR3 consists of 18 residues. The germline CDR1 and CDR2 sequences are SQVTM and ANQGSEA. CDR3: CSVEDLEDSPTTQETQYF. CDR3 nucleotides: TGCAGCGTTGAAGATCTTGAGGACAGCCCCACTACCCAAGAGACCCAGTACTTC.

By sample share, this clonotype is medium-sized. The chain joins TRBV5-4 to TRBJ2-3, with D uncertain. Trimming cost V 5 bases and J 2 bases, with 9 bases left between them. Germline V lookup: CDR1 SGHNT, CDR2 YYREEE (reference sequence). The CDR3 has 13 amino acids. The CDR3 nucleotides are TGTGCCAGCAGAGTCCAATTCACAGATACGCAGTATTTT. This encodes CASRVQFTDTQYF.

By sample fraction, this clonotype is medium-sized. V usage is TRBV28 and J usage is TRBJ2-7; D could derive from TRBD1 or TRBD2 (5 bases each). The CDR3 extends over 16 amino acids. Trimming took off 7 bases at V and 8 bases at J, with 27 bases between the two ends. The germline CDR1 and CDR2 sequences are MDHEN and SYDVKM. Here the CDR3 DNA reads TGTGCCAGCACCTCACCGACAGCGGTTTTAGAGGGGCAGCAGTACTTC. It yields the protein CASTSPTAVLEGQQYF.

Judged by abundance, this clonotype is large. The chain combines TRBV7-3 with TRBJ2-3; TRBD2 matches 7 bases. Trimming cost V 2 bases and J 1 base; bases outside gene matches: 12. Germline V lookup: CDR1 SGHTA, CDR2 FQGTGA. This CDR3 comprises 18 residues. CDR3 nucleotides: TGTGCCAGCAGCTTAGGGAGGGGTGACCCTAGCGGCACAGATACGCAGTATTTT. Translation: CASSLGRGDPSGTDTQYF.

This clonotype has a handful of counts. V is TRBV6-2 or TRBV6-3 and J is TRBJ2-3; the D is unclear. The germline gives CDR1 MNHEY, CDR2 SVGEGT. The CDR3 is made up of 15 amino acids. Between the trimmed V and J ends, which lost 5 bases and 0 bases, there was a span of 12 bases. CDR3 region: CASSRFTSSTDTQYF. CDR3 DNA sequence: TGTGCCAGCAGTCGTTTTACATCTAGCACAGATACGCAGTATTTT.

This clonotype occurred many times. The V and J genes are TRBV11-2 and TRBJ2-7, with D maybe TRBD1 (6 bases). The germline gives CDR1 SGHAT, CDR2 FQNNGV. V was pared by 4 bases and J by 6 bases, with 13 bases between. CDR3 length: 13 residues. The CDR3 bases are TGTGCCAGCAGCTGGGGGCCGGGGAGCGAGCAGTACTTC. It translates to CASSWGPGSEQYF.

This clonotype has at least ten counts. V and J are TRBV6-2 or TRBV6-3 and TRBJ2-7; a possible D gene is TRBD1 (5 bases). Germline V gene sequence: CDR1 MNHEY, CDR2 SVGEGT. V lost 6 bases to trimming and J lost 0 bases, with 9 bases between them. CDR3 size: 13 residues. As DNA, the CDR3 is TGTGCCAGCAGCATCGACAGCTCCTACGAGCAGTACTTC. It is translated as CASSIDSSYEQYF.

The table lists this clonotype with a few counts. This chain uses TRBV24-1 with TRBJ2-3; the D is unclear. Germline V gives CDR1 KGHDR, CDR2 SFDVKD. The CDR3 runs 14 residues. V was clipped by 3 bases and J by 1 base, with 7 bases between them. CDR3 residues: CATSDVGGTDTQYF. The CDR3 bases are TGTGCCACCAGTGATGTGGGTGGCACAGATACGCAGTATTTT.

By frequency in the sample, this clonotype is medium-sized (0.01 to 0.1%). The V call is TRBV7-9, the J call TRBJ2-5; TRBD1 matches at 9 bases. This CDR3 has 16 residues. Germline V gene sequence: CDR1 SEHNR, CDR2 FQNEAQ (reference sequence). V gave up 3 bases and J gave up 4 bases; unmatched junction bases: 9. Written as DNA, the CDR3 is TGTGCCAGCAGCTTCTCGGGACAGGGCGGGGGAGAGACCCAGTACTTC. Its protein is CASSFSGQGGGETQYF.

The rearrangement links TRBV29-1 to TRBJ2-3, with 8 bases that match TRBD1. V trimming: 6 bases; J trimming: 3 bases; junction bases outside the gene matches: 11. Germline V gives CDR1 SQVTM, CDR2 ANQGSEA. The CDR3 sequence is 15 residues long. The chain's CDR3 is CSVTGAQGGTDTQYF. The CDR3 nucleotides read TGCAGCGTGACAGGGGCCCAGGGGGGTACAGATACGCAGTATTTT.

Many counts were recorded for this clonotype. This chain connects TRBV20-1 to TRBJ2-5; D remains unclear. Germline V gene data show CDR1 as DFQATT and CDR2 as SNEGSKA (reference sequence). Trimming took off 2 bases at V and 9 bases at J, with 13 bases between the two ends. The CDR3 spans 12 residues. This CDR3 reads CSARTSLGAQYF. The CDR3 coding sequence is TGCAGTGCTAGAACCTCGTTAGGCGCCCAGTACTTC.

There are many counts of this clonotype. The V call is TRBV28, the J call TRBJ1-1, with D unclear. This CDR3 has 14 residues. Germline values: CDR1 MDHEN, CDR2 SYDVKM. With 2 bases removed from V and 0 bases from J, the gap between germline ends came to 7 bases. The CDR3, as DNA: TGTGCCAGCAGTTTACCAGGACTGAACACTGAAGCTTTCTTT. Its protein product is CASSLPGLNTEAFF.

This clonotype was recorded at least ten times. This chain links TRBV20-1 with TRBJ2-3; 9 nucleotides match TRBD2. There are 14 residues in the CDR3. Germline values: CDR1 DFQATT, CDR2 SNEGSKA (reference sequence). After removal of 5 bases from V and 2 bases from J, the junction contained 5 bases not matched to a gene. In DNA form, the CDR3 reads TGCAGTGCTCAAACTAGCGGGTACACAGATACGCAGTATTTT. Amino acids: CSAQTSGYTDTQYF.

This clonotype is medium-sized (0.01 to 0.1%). The V call is TRBV12-3 or TRBV12-4, the J call TRBJ2-3; D remains ambiguous. Trimming took off 9 bases at V and 0 bases at J, with 13 bases between the two ends. This CDR3 has 14 residues. DNA of the CDR3: TGTGCCAGTTGCTGCAGACCTAGCACAGATACGCAGTATTTT. Its protein product is CASCCRPSTDTQYF.

The chain links TRBV19 to TRBJ2-1; 7 bases are a match to TRBD2. The CDR3 is 15 residues long. Per germline, CDR1 LNHDA and CDR2 SQIVND (reference sequence). J lost 2 bases, V lost 3 bases, and 4 bases had no gene match. The CDR3 spells CASSIQAGPYNEQFF. In DNA, the CDR3 is TGTGCCAGTAGTATCCAAGCGGGGCCCTACAATGAGCAGTTCTTC.

The chain carries TRBV29-1 and TRBJ2-3; tentatively, D is TRBD2 (6 bases). Germline CDR1 SQVTM, CDR2 ANQGSEA. The CDR3 is 13 amino acids. V was clipped by 0 bases and J by 3 bases, with 7 bases between them. The chain's CDR3 is CSVEDRGTDTQYF. As DNA, the CDR3 is TGCAGCGTTGAAGATCGGGGGACAGATACGCAGTATTTT.

This clonotype has ten or more counts. The chain uses TRBV6-2 or TRBV6-3 and TRBJ2-7; D possibly corresponds to TRBD1 (5 bases). The CDR3 totals 15 residues. The germline CDR1 and CDR2 sequences are MNHEY and SVGEGT. Trimming removed 2 bases from V and 1 base from J, with 12 bases in between. The CDR3 coding sequence is TGTGCCAGCAGTTACGGGGCAGGGCGTTCCTACGAGCAGTACTTC. Translated: CASSYGAGRSYEQYF.

This clonotype was seen at least ten times. The chain employs TRBV6-2 or TRBV6-3 and TRBJ2-7; possibly TRBD2 for D (5 bases). Germline loops: CDR1 MNHEY, CDR2 SVGEGT. The V gene lost 5 bases and the J gene lost 2 bases, with 13 bases spanning the gap. The length of the CDR3 is 14 residues. CDR3 region: CASSRGGGPYEQYF. CDR3 DNA sequence: TGTGCCAGCAGTCGAGGTGGAGGCCCCTACGAGCAGTACTTC.

By sample share, this clonotype is hyperexpanded. This chain links TRBV20-1 with TRBJ2-3, with 7 positions matching TRBD2. Trimming took 7 bases from V and 9 from J; bases not matched to a gene: 13. This CDR3 has 13 residues. Looked up from germline, CDR1 is DFQATT and CDR2 is SNEGSKA (reference sequence). This CDR3 reads CSERLAPGQTQYF. The CDR3 region has the DNA TGCAGTGAGAGACTAGCACCTGGTCAGACGCAGTATTTT.

In its sample, this clonotype ranks as medium-sized. V usage is TRBV7-9 and J usage is TRBJ2-3; D is unclear. V was trimmed by 5 bases and J by 0 bases, leaving 15 bases between them. Germline V lookup: CDR1 SEHNR, CDR2 FQNEAQ (reference sequence). The CDR3 contains 16 residues. CDR3 in amino acids: CASSLRVGLSTDTQYF. In nucleotides, the CDR3 is TGTGCCAGCAGCCTACGGGTAGGCCTCAGCACAGATACGCAGTATTTT.

This chain uses TRBV29-1 with TRBJ1-1; 7 bases align to TRBD1. Germline lookup yields CDR1 SQVTM and CDR2 ANQGSEA. The length of the CDR3 is 12 residues. V trimming: 7 bases; J trimming: 2 bases; junction bases outside the gene matches: 4. CDR3 sequence reads: CSAGTVNTEAFF. The DNA of the CDR3 is TGCAGCGCCGGGACAGTAAACACTGAAGCTTTCTTT.

This clonotype is termed medium-sized (0.01 to 0.1%). CDR3 amino acids: CASSRQGEYNEQFF. The CDR3 DNA is TGCGCCAGCAGCCGACAGGGGGAATACAATGAGCAGTTCTTC. This chain links TRBV4-1 with TRBJ2-1; 9 nucleotides match TRBD1. J lost 4 bases, V lost 4 bases, and 2 bases had no gene match. From germline, CDR1 is MGHRA and CDR2 YSYEKL. This CDR3 region has 14 residues.

This clonotype is labeled as medium-sized. The V gene is TRBV29-1, the J gene TRBJ2-5; 8 bases are a match to TRBD2. This CDR3 is built from 14 residues. The germline gives CDR1 SQVTM, CDR2 ANQGSEA. Trimming at V came to 4 bases and at J to 4 bases, leaving 8 bases not matched to a gene. DNA for the CDR3: TGCAGCGTTGCCGGGACTAGTGGGGTAGAGACCCAGTACTTC. This translates into CSVAGTSGVETQYF.

This clonotype counts as medium-sized (0.01 to 0.1%). The chain joins TRBV6-1 to TRBJ2-2; D is ambiguous. Between the trimmed V and J ends, which lost 7 bases and 0 bases, there was a span of 6 bases. The germline V gene has CDR1 MNHNS and CDR2 SASEGT. The CDR3 consists of 13 residues. This CDR3 is CASMSANTGELFF. For the CDR3, the DNA is TGTGCCAGCATGTCTGCGAACACCGGGGAGCTGTTTTTT.